The 32 T cell receptor beta chains below come from one sample, sequenced in a study of patients and donors after allogeneic stem cell transplantation. Each CDR3 protein gets one entry after TCRdb re-called the RT-PCR reads with MiXCR. The table lists approximately 140,000 distinct CDR3 sequences, 30% to 45% of them singletons. The sample was blood, either unsorted or a sorted T cell fraction (not recorded which). The receptors stem from a human donor who was either an allogeneic HSCT recipient or a stem cell or donor lymphocyte infusion donor (not recorded which). It is not recorded whose cells these are; they may come from a transplant donor.

This clonotype was seen a handful of times. V and J are TRBV20-1 and TRBJ1-5, with D possibly matching TRBD1 (5 bases). Germline V CDR1 and CDR2: DFQATT, SNEGSKA (reference sequence). Trimming shortened V by 5 bases and J by 9 bases, and 11 bases separated the two germline ends. CDR3 length: 11 residues. CDR3: CSAAGDRPQHF. The DNA of the CDR3 is TGCAGTGCTGCGGGGGACCGGCCCCAGCATTTT.

The rearrangement joins TRBV9 to TRBJ2-5; D may match TRBD1 or TRBD2 (5 bases each). The V gene lost 4 bases and the J gene lost 4 bases, with 26 bases spanning the gap. This CDR3 is 18 amino acids long. The germline gives CDR1 SGDLS, CDR2 YYNGEE. The CDR3 nucleotides are TGTGCCAGCAGCCCAACCTCGGGATCAGGGAACTTTCGAGAGACCCAGTACTTC. Translation gives CASSPTSGSGNFRETQYF.

J is TRBJ2-3 and V is TRBV6-2 or TRBV6-3; possibly TRBD1 for D (6 bases). This CDR3 has 17 residues. Deletions cut 9 bases from V and 1 base from J, with 23 bases between. CDR1 is MNHEY, CDR2 SVGEGT, per germline. The CDR3: CARLTGPPDGCTDTQYF. The CDR3 nucleotides read TGTGCCAGATTAACAGGGCCCCCGGATGGATGCACAGATACGCAGTATTTT.

This chain connects TRBV28 to TRBJ1-5; D is unclear. The CDR3 extends over 14 amino acids. Trimming left V 7 bases short and J 0 bases short, with 10 bases between. Germline assignment: CDR1 MDHEN and CDR2 SYDVKM. CDR3 nucleotide sequence: TGTGCCAGCACCACACCCCATAGCAATCAGCCCCAGCATTTT. Translation: CASTTPHSNQPQHF.

The genes are TRBV6-5 and TRBJ1-2, with 9 bases lining up with TRBD1. V shed 6 bases, J shed 8 bases, and the junction held 4 bases outside the gene matches. This CDR3 comprises 12 residues. Germline values: CDR1 MNHEY, CDR2 SVGAGI. CDR3 in DNA: TGTGCCAGCAGGCCCGGGACAGGGGGCTACACCTTC. Translating gives CASRPGTGGYTF.

The chain recombines TRBV10-2 with TRBJ1-5; D not resolved. Trimming shortened V by 4 bases and J by 2 bases, and 15 bases separated the two germline ends. This CDR3 is 16 amino acids long. Germline CDR1 and CDR2: WSHSY and SAAADI. The CDR3 DNA is TGCGCCAGCAGTGGAGACCGGGAGATGGGCAATCAGCCCCAGCATTTT. Residues: CASSGDREMGNQPQHF.

This chain joins TRBV29-1 and TRBJ1-5, with D possibly TRBD1 on 5 matching bases. The CDR3 has 15 residues. Trimming left V 5 bases short and J 3 bases short, with 17 bases between. From germline, CDR1 is SQVTM and CDR2 ANQGSEA. The CDR3 sequence: CSVSEGSGPNQPQHF. The CDR3 DNA sequence: TGCAGCGTTTCTGAGGGTTCAGGGCCCAATCAGCCCCAGCATTTT.

As concerns this clonotype: One end of the junction fails to match germline, which may point to a read error. This chain connects TRBV12-3 or TRBV12-4 to TRBJ1-1; D is perhaps TRBD1 (5 bases). CDR3 length: 14 residues. As DNA, the CDR3 is TGTGCCAGCGGTTTTGAGGGGATGAACACTGAAGCTTTCTTT. Residues: CASGFEGMNTEAFF.

This clonotype was detected only once. The J gene is TRBJ2-1, the V gene TRBV5-1; 14 bases match TRBD2. Germline values: CDR1 SGHRS, CDR2 YFSETQ. Trimming cost V 7 bases and J 6 bases; bases outside gene matches: 6. CDR3 length equals 15 residues. DNA of the CDR3: TGCGCCAGCTGCCTAGGGACTAGCGGGGGCAATGAGCAGTTCTTC. Encoded protein: CASCLGTSGGNEQFF.

The gene calls are TRBV3-1 and TRBJ2-1, with 8 positions matching TRBD2. In germline, CDR1 is LGHDT, CDR2 YNNKEL (reference sequence). The CDR3 spans 15 residues. Trimming cost V 4 bases and J 3 bases; bases outside gene matches: 5. The CDR3 loop reads CASSLYSGGYNEQFF. CDR3 nucleotide sequence: TGTGCCAGCAGCCTCTACAGCGGGGGCTACAATGAGCAGTTCTTC.

This sequence joins TRBV15 and TRBJ2-2; D possibly corresponds to TRBD2 (6 bases). The CDR3 length is 15 residues. V was pared by 5 bases and J by 1 base, with 11 bases between. CDR1 and CDR2 from the germline V gene are LNHNV and YYDKDF (reference sequence). DNA of the CDR3: TGTGCCACCAGCCCGACCGGGGGGAACACCGGGGAGCTGTTTTTT. It specifies CATSPTGGNTGELFF.

This clonotype came up once. This sequence joins TRBV20-1 and TRBJ2-7; D remains ambiguous. The CDR3 is 13 residues long. V lost 1 base to trimming and J lost 6 bases, with 13 bases between them. In germline, CDR1 is DFQATT, CDR2 SNEGSKA (reference sequence). CDR3 bases: TGCAGTGCTAGAGCCCCGGGCAGGCTCGAGCAGTACGTC. Amino acids: CSARAPGRLEQYV.

The chain links TRBV28 to TRBJ2-7; D may be TRBD2 (5 bases). Trimming took off 6 bases at V and 1 base at J, with 16 bases between the two ends. CDR1 is MDHEN and CDR2 is SYDVKM in the germline V gene. The CDR3 consists of 15 residues. CDR3 protein: CASRLQRALSYEQYF. The CDR3 DNA reads as TGTGCCAGCAGGTTACAGAGGGCCCTATCCTACGAGCAGTACTTC.

The chain recombines TRBV7-6 with TRBJ1-6; no definite D call. CDR1 and CDR2 (germline): SGHVS, FNYEAQ. V lost 1 base and J 4 bases, leaving 8 bases between the germline ends. CDR3 length: 15 amino acids. CDR3 region: CASSLDREYNSPLHF. The DNA of the CDR3 is TGTGCCAGCAGCTTAGACCGGGAGTATAATTCACCCCTCCACTTT.

The gene calls are TRBV9 and TRBJ1-1, with D possibly TRBD1 on 5 matching bases. The V end was cut by 0 bases, the J end by 5 bases, with 14 bases between. Per the germline V gene, CDR1 is SGDLS and CDR2 is YYNGEE. This CDR3 region has 15 residues. CDR3 in amino acids: CASSVALAGRTEAFF. CDR3 bases: TGTGCCAGCAGCGTAGCTCTCGCAGGGCGGACTGAAGCTTTCTTT.

This clonotype was found a few times. The V call is TRBV12-3 or TRBV12-4, the J call TRBJ2-5; D unclear. The CDR3 extends over 12 amino acids. The ends were cut back, 3 bases at V and 3 bases at J, with 5 bases in the middle. The CDR3 sequence is CASSFQEETQYF. DNA for the CDR3: TGTGCCAGCAGTTTTCAGGAAGAGACCCAGTACTTC.

The chain joins TRBV12-3 or TRBV12-4 to TRBJ1-1; D gene ambiguous. The CDR3 runs 11 residues. The V end lost 7 bases, the J end lost 7 bases, and 10 bases lay between the germline ends. The CDR3 coding sequence is TGTGCCAGCACCATGGGCGGTGAAGCTTTCTTT. Its protein product is CASTMGGEAFF.

The rearrangement joins TRBV5-1 to TRBJ1-6, with D perhaps matching TRBD1 (5 bases). Germline V lookup: CDR1 SGHRS, CDR2 YFSETQ. This CDR3 region has 18 residues. V lost 0 bases and J lost 8, with 21 bases in between. The CDR3 DNA reads TGCGCCAGCAGCTTGGCCCCGGGACGGCCGCGGGTGGATTCACCCCTCCACTTT. It codes for CASSLAPGRPRVDSPLHF.

This clonotype appeared a few times. The chain is built from TRBV29-1 and TRBJ1-1; 8 nucleotides line up with TRBD1. CDR1 is SQVTM, CDR2 ANQGSEA, per germline. J lost 8 bases, V lost 6 bases, and 14 bases had no gene match. The CDR3 length is 14 residues. This CDR3 is CSVLLQGARVEAFF. The DNA of the CDR3 is TGCAGCGTCCTCCTTCAGGGGGCGCGGGTGGAAGCTTTCTTT.

The J gene is TRBJ1-3, the V gene TRBV12-3 or TRBV12-4; 9 bases line up with TRBD1. The CDR3 extends over 16 amino acids. The V segment lost 1 base and the J segment 4 bases; nucleotides outside the gene matches: 5. The CDR3, as DNA: TGTGCCAGCAGTTTAGGAGGGACAGGGATCGGAAACACCATATATTTT. Encoded protein: CASSLGGTGIGNTIYF.

The CDR3 nucleotides are TGCGCCAGCAGCTTGGTTGAGGGGAATGGCTACACCTTC. It yields the protein CASSLVEGNGYTF. This chain links TRBV5-1 with TRBJ1-2, with a possible D match to TRBD1 (5 bases). The CDR3 runs 13 residues. CDR1 SGHRS and CDR2 YFSETQ come from the germline V gene. V lost 0 bases, J lost 6 bases, and 9 bases lay in between.

This clonotype was seen a few times. The genes are TRBV9 and TRBJ1-1; possible D gene TRBD1, 6 bases. The germline gives CDR1 SGDLS, CDR2 YYNGEE. The V and J ends lost 3 bases and 0 bases respectively, with 15 bases between them. CDR3 length: 16 residues. The CDR3 coding sequence is TGTGCCAGCAGCGCCCGACAGGACCTGATGAACACTGAAGCTTTCTTT. This codes for CASSARQDLMNTEAFF.

The rearrangement links TRBV6-5 to TRBJ1-1; no firm D call. Germline CDR1 reads MNHEY; CDR2 reads SVGAGI. Trimming took off 6 bases at V and 2 bases at J, with 10 bases between the two ends. This CDR3 contains 13 residues. CDR3 protein: CASRRSKNTEAFF. The CDR3 nucleotides are TGTGCCAGCAGGCGGTCGAAAAACACTGAAGCTTTCTTT.

This chain links TRBV6-2 or TRBV6-3 with TRBJ1-1, with 7 bases identical to TRBD1. V gave up 5 bases and J gave up 8 bases; unmatched junction bases: 5. CDR1 is MNHEY, CDR2 SVGEGT, per germline. The CDR3 totals 12 residues. The CDR3 nucleotides are TGTGCCAGCAGTCATCCGACAGGGGAAGCTTTCTTT. It specifies CASSHPTGEAFF.

This sequence joins TRBV7-9 and TRBJ1-2; D is ambiguous. Trimming took 3 bases from V and 9 from J, leaving 20 bases between them. This CDR3 has 15 amino acids. Germline lookup yields CDR1 SEHNR and CDR2 FQNEAQ (reference sequence). CDR3 sequence (DNA): TGTGCCAGCAGCTTGGGGAGGCGCGGAGAAAGAAGCTACACCTTC. Translation gives CASSLGRRGERSYTF.

The CDR3 is CSVQTETQYF. In DNA form, the CDR3 reads TGCAGCGTACAGACAGAGACCCAGTACTTC. The chain has TRBV29-1 and TRBJ2-5; D call uncertain. Germline V gene data show CDR1 as SQVTM and CDR2 as ANQGSEA. V shed 6 bases and J shed 4 bases, with 6 bases lying between them. The CDR3 spans 10 residues.

This clonotype was seen a few times. The genes are TRBV6-2 or TRBV6-3 and TRBJ2-1; 7 bases line up with TRBD1. This CDR3 spans 16 amino acids. V was clipped by 8 bases and J by 2 bases; unmatched bases: 12. The germline CDR1 and CDR2 sequences are MNHEY and SVGEGT. The CDR3 nucleotides read TGTGCCAGCCAGGGCCCCACAGGGGCGGCCTACAATGAGCAGTTCTTC. Translating it yields CASQGPTGAAYNEQFF.

This clonotype was found a few times. The chain uses TRBV7-2 and TRBJ1-4, with 9 bases aligning to TRBD1. Germline CDR1 and CDR2: SGHTA and FQGNSA. The ends lost 4 bases at V and 6 bases at J; junction bases unmatched: 3. The CDR3 loop spans 14 amino acids. DNA of the CDR3: TGTGCCAGCAGCTCGGGACAGGGCTATGAAAAACTGTTTTTT. Its translation is CASSSGQGYEKLFF.

The rearrangement links TRBV24-1 to TRBJ1-2; D gene ambiguous. Germline V gives CDR1 KGHDR, CDR2 SFDVKD. This CDR3 region has 14 residues. The V gene lost 3 bases and the J gene lost 6 bases, with 13 bases spanning the gap. DNA of the CDR3: TGTGCCACCAGTGATCCCACAGTGATGCATGGCTACACCTTC. It is translated as CATSDPTVMHGYTF.

The chain uses TRBV27 and TRBJ1-5, with D tentatively TRBD1 (5 bases). V lost 2 bases, J lost 6 bases, and 17 bases lay in between. The CDR3 runs to 16 residues. Germline CDR1 reads MNHEY; CDR2 reads SMNVEV (reference sequence). This chain's CDR3 is CASSLRSGAGFQPQHF. CDR3 DNA sequence: TGTGCCAGCAGTTTAAGGTCCGGGGCAGGGTTTCAGCCCCAGCATTTT.

The J gene is TRBJ1-2, the V gene TRBV15; 12 bases agree with TRBD1. Trimming at V came to 3 bases and at J to 7 bases, leaving 9 bases not matched to a gene. This CDR3 contains 16 residues. The germline CDR1 and CDR2 sequences are LNHNV and YYDKDF (reference sequence). In DNA, the CDR3 is TGTGCCACCAGCAGCGCCCCGGGACAGGGGGCGAGTGGCTACACCTTC. Residues: CATSSAPGQGASGYTF.

This clonotype was seen more than once but under ten times. The chain carries TRBV5-1 and TRBJ2-1; 7 nucleotides match TRBD1. J lost 7 bases, V lost 0 bases, and 7 bases had no gene match. Germline V gene data show CDR1 as SGHRS and CDR2 as YFSETQ. The CDR3 loop spans 15 amino acids. The CDR3 spells CASSLEAGGWNEQFF. CDR3 sequence (DNA): TGCGCCAGCAGCTTGGAGGCAGGGGGTTGGAATGAGCAGTTCTTC. Drawing the rest from reference TRBV5-1 and TRBJ2-1, the complete variable domain is KAGVTQTPRYLIKTRGQQVTLSCSPISGHRSVSWYQQTPGQGLQFLFEYFSETQRNKGNFPGRFSGRQFSNSRSEMNVSTLELGDSALYLCASSLEAGGWNEQFFGPGTRLTVL.